The next 20 T cell receptor beta chains were all read from a single sample in a study of T cell responses to AZD1222 COVID-19 vaccine. The table came from immunoSEQ multiplex PCR; TCRdb's copy has only in-frame clones and leaves some out. The profile shows approximately 180,000 clones, about nine tenths of them singletons. Sequencing was performed on peripheral blood, taken on day 0 of AZD1222 vaccination. These receptors originate from an adult in good health.

This chain joins TRBV6-2 or TRBV6-3 and TRBJ2-6; 10 bases are shared with TRBD2. Per germline, CDR1 MNHEY and CDR2 SVGEGT. J lost 0 bases, V lost 2 bases, and 10 bases had no gene match. The CDR3 has 20 amino acids. CDR3 amino acids: CASSYALAGALPSGANVLTF. CDR3 DNA sequence: TGTGCCAGCAGTTACGCTCTAGCGGGGGCCCTCCCCTCTGGGGCCAACGTCCTGACTTTC.

The chain uses TRBV19 and TRBJ2-7; no definite D call. Trimming cost V 6 bases and J 0 bases, with 9 bases left between them. Germline V gene lookup returns CDR1 LNHDA and CDR2 SQIVND (reference sequence). CDR3 size: 13 residues. CDR3 DNA sequence: TGTGCCAGTAGCCAGACCCTCTCCTACGAGCAGTACTTC. This translates into CASSQTLSYEQYF.

The chain links TRBV5-1 to TRBJ1-1; D remains unclear. The V end lost 0 bases, the J end lost 7 bases, and 10 bases lay between the germline ends. This CDR3 is built from 13 residues. Germline assignment: CDR1 SGHRS and CDR2 YFSETQ. The CDR3 DNA is TGCGCCAGCAGCTTGGCAAGTGAGGGTGAAGCTTTCTTT. Translating gives CASSLASEGEAFF.

CDR3: CASSPLGTSGGAGDTQYF. For the CDR3, the DNA is TGTGCCAGTAGTCCCCTCGGGACTAGCGGGGGGGCTGGCGATACGCAGTATTTT. The chain couples TRBV19 to TRBJ2-3; 16 bases align to TRBD2. V dropped 5 bases and J dropped 6; count of bases not matched to a gene: 11. Germline V gene data show CDR1 as LNHDA and CDR2 as SQIVND (reference sequence). The CDR3 is 18 amino acids.

This clone was observed a single time. V is TRBV3-1 (or the pseudogene TRBV3-2) and J is TRBJ2-1; 9 bases agree with TRBD2. The CDR3 is 16 residues long. Germline CDR1 reads LGHDT; CDR2 reads YNNKEL (reference sequence). J was trimmed by 7 bases and V by 2 bases; bases with no gene match: 9. CDR3 bases: TGTGCCAGCAGCCAAAAGACTAGCGGATGGCGGAATGAGCAGTTCTTC. Its protein product is CASSQKTSGWRNEQFF.

This chain links TRBV9 with TRBJ2-5; 10 nucleotides agree with TRBD1. The V and J ends lost 1 base and 4 bases, in that order; junction bases with no gene match: 4. Germline V gene data show CDR1 as SGDLS and CDR2 as YYNGEE. The CDR3 has 15 amino acids. CDR3 region: CASSVIGDRGETQYF. CDR3 nucleotide sequence: TGTGCCAGCAGCGTAATTGGGGACAGGGGAGAGACCCAGTACTTC.

The chain combines TRBV2 with TRBJ1-1; 7 bases map to TRBD1. The CDR3 has 15 residues. Germline V gene sequence: CDR1 SNHLY, CDR2 FYNNEI. The V and J ends lost 10 bases and 1 base, in that order; junction bases with no gene match: 12. The CDR3 is CAIPRQGGRNTEAFF. CDR3 bases: TGTGCCATCCCGAGACAGGGTGGGAGGAACACTGAAGCTTTCTTT.

The chain combines TRBV5-6 with TRBJ2-7; 13 positions match TRBD2. V lost 4 bases to trimming and J lost 12 bases; unmatched junction nucleotides: 13. The germline V gene encodes CDR1 SGHDT and CDR2 YYEEEE. The CDR3 length is 15 residues. CDR3 amino acids: CASSLRTSGGRSRYF. The CDR3 region has the DNA TGTGCCAGCAGCCTACGGACTAGCGGGGGCCGGAGTAGGTACTTC.

In this sample, this clone turned up once. CDR3: CASSLIATGGAFF. Here the CDR3 DNA reads TGTGCCAGCAGTTTAATAGCTACAGGGGGAGCTTTCTTT. The chain links TRBV27 to TRBJ1-1; 8 positions match TRBD1. Germline values: CDR1 MNHEY, CDR2 SMNVEV (reference sequence). The CDR3 runs to 13 residues. V was clipped by 2 bases and J by 10 bases; unmatched bases: 6.

The rearrangement uses TRBV7-9 and TRBJ1-1; 7 nucleotides align to TRBD1. CDR1 and CDR2 from the germline V gene are SEHNR and FQNEAQ (reference sequence). CDR3 length: 13 amino acids. With 5 bases clipped from V and 5 bases from J, the junction kept 5 bases outside the gene matches. Written as DNA, the CDR3 is TGTGCCAGCAGCCCAGGGGGAATAACTGAAGCTTTCTTT. It specifies CASSPGGITEAFF.

This chain links TRBV3-1 (or the pseudogene TRBV3-2) with TRBJ1-1; TRBD1 is a possible D gene (5 bases). The length of the CDR3 is 17 residues. The V end lost 2 bases, the J end lost 6 bases, and 22 bases lay between the germline ends. The germline gives CDR1 LGHDT, CDR2 YNNKEL (reference sequence). The chain's CDR3 is CASSQIQRPSVRAEAFF. The CDR3 DNA reads TGTGCCAGCAGCCAAATCCAAAGGCCTAGTGTCAGGGCTGAAGCTTTCTTT.

V gene TRBV19 combines with J gene TRBJ1-5; D not certain. Germline assignment: CDR1 LNHDA and CDR2 SQIVND (reference sequence). V was cut by 3 bases and J by 0 bases, with 9 bases left in between. The CDR3 is 15 residues long. CDR3 coding DNA: TGTGCCAGTAGTATCACAGCGTCTAGCAATCAGCCCCAGCATTTT. Amino acid sequence: CASSITASSNQPQHF.

This clone has a single count. V gene TRBV10-3 combines with J gene TRBJ1-1, with D uncertain. This CDR3 comprises 11 residues. Germline V gene data show CDR1 as ENHRY and CDR2 as SYGVKD. Between the trimmed V and J ends, which lost 6 bases and 5 bases, there was a span of 7 bases. DNA of the CDR3: TGTGCCATCAGGGTAGGGACTGAAGCTTTCTTT. It encodes CAIRVGTEAFF.

The V gene is TRBV18, the J gene TRBJ1-1; D remains ambiguous. V dropped 2 bases and J dropped 4 bases, with 8 bases sitting between them. The CDR3 has 13 residues. CDR1 is KGHSH and CDR2 is LQKENI in the germline V gene. CDR3 DNA: TGTGCCAGCTCACCAACTATCGGCACTGAAGCTTTCTTT. This gives the protein CASSPTIGTEAFF.

V usage is TRBV18 and J usage is TRBJ2-5; tentative D call: TRBD1 (5 bases). Looked up from germline, CDR1 is KGHSH and CDR2 is LQKENI. The CDR3 extends over 14 amino acids. The V end lost 1 base, the J end lost 4 bases, and 10 bases lay between the germline ends. For the CDR3, the DNA is TGTGCCAGCTCACCACAAAGGGGTAGAGAGACCCAGTACTTC. It translates to CASSPQRGRETQYF.

The chain employs TRBV5-6 and TRBJ2-3, with D tentatively TRBD1 (5 bases). Germline CDR1 is SGHDT and CDR2 is YYEEEE. The ends were cut back, 4 bases at V and 3 bases at J, with 15 bases in the middle. The CDR3 consists of 15 residues. The CDR3 protein is CASSPLARETDTQYF. The CDR3 nucleotides are TGTGCCAGCAGCCCGCTCGCCAGGGAAACAGATACGCAGTATTTT.

This chain uses TRBV6-5 with TRBJ2-3; D not certain. The germline gives CDR1 MNHEY, CDR2 SVGAGI. CDR3 length: 14 residues. V shed 5 bases and J shed 0 bases, with 9 bases lying between them. The DNA for the CDR3 is TGTGCCAGCAGTCAGACCCGTAGCACAGATACGCAGTATTTT. This encodes CASSQTRSTDTQYF.

The genes are TRBV25-1 and TRBJ2-5; D uncertain. V lost 3 bases, J lost 6 bases, and 8 bases lay in between. CDR3 size: 12 residues. Germline V CDR1 and CDR2: MGHDK, SYGVNS. The CDR3 bases are TGTGCCAGCAGTGACTACGCAAAGACCCAGTACTTC. This encodes CASSDYAKTQYF.

The chain is built from TRBV7-3 and TRBJ2-1; D might be TRBD1 or TRBD2, each matching 5 bases. Trimming left V 2 bases short and J 6 bases short, with 11 bases between. The CDR3 totals 14 residues. CDR1 is SGHTA, CDR2 FQGTGA, per germline. The CDR3 region is CASSLGWGSNEQFF. The CDR3 nucleotides read TGTGCCAGCAGCTTAGGGTGGGGGAGCAATGAGCAGTTCTTC. Drawing the rest from reference TRBV7-3 and TRBJ2-1, the complete variable domain is GAGVSQTPSNKVTEKGKYVELRCDPISGHTALYWYRQSLGQGPEFLIYFQGTGAADDSGLPNDRFFAVRPEGSVSTLKIQRTERGDSAVYLCASSLGWGSNEQFFGPGTRLTVL.

V and J are TRBV15 and TRBJ2-3, with TRBD2 identical over 7 bases. This CDR3 region has 15 residues. V lost 7 bases, J lost 0 bases, and 7 bases stayed unmatched. Germline CDR1 and CDR2: LNHNV and YYDKDF (reference sequence). CDR3 residues: CATKRGVTSTDTQYF. DNA for the CDR3: TGTGCCACCAAACGGGGGGTCACCAGCACAGATACGCAGTATTTT.